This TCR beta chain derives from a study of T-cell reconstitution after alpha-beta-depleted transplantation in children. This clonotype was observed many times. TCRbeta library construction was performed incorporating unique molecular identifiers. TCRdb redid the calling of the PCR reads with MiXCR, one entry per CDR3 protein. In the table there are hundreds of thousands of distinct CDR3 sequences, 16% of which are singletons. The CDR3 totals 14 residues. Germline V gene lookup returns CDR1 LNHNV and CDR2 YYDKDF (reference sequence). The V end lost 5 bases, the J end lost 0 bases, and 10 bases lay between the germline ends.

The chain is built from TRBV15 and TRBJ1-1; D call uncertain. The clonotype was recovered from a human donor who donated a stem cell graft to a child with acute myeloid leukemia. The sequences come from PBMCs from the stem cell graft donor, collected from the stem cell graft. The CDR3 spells CATSGRLMNTEAFF. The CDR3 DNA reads TGTGCCACCAGCGGGCGGCTCATGAACACTGAAGCTTTCTTT.